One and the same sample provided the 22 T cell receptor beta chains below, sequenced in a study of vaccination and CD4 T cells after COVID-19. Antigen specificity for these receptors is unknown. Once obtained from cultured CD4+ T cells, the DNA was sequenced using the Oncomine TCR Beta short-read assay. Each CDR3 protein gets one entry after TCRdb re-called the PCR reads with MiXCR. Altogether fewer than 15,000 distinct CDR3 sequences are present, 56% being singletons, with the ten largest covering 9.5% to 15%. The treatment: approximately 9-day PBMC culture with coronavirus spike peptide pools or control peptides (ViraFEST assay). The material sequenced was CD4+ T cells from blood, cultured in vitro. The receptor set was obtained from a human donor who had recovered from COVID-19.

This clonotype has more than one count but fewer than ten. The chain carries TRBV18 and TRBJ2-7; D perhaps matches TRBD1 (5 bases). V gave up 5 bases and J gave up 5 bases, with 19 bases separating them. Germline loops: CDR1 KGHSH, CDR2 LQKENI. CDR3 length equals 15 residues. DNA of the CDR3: TGTGCCAGCTCAACAGGTCTTTCCCTATCGGACGAGCAGTACTTC. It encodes CASSTGLSLSDEQYF.

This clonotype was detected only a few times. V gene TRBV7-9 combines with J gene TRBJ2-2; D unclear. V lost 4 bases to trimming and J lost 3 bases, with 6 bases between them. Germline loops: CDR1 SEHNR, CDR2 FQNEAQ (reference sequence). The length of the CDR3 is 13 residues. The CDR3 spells CASSSQYTGELFF. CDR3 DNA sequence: TGTGCCAGCAGCTCACAGTACACCGGGGAGCTGTTTTTT.

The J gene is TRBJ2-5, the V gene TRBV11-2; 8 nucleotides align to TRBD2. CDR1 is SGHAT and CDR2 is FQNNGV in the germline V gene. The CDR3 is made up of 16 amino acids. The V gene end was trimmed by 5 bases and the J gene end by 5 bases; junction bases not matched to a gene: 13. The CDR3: CASSLRSGTSLETQYF. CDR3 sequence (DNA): TGTGCCAGCAGCCTCCGATCCGGGACTAGTCTTGAGACCCAGTACTTC.

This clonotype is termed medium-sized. CDR3 in DNA: TGTGCCAGCAGCACTAGGACTAGCGGGAGCGGCGAGCAGTTCTTC. Translated: CASSTRTSGSGEQFF. The rearrangement joins TRBV9 to TRBJ2-1; 13 nucleotides align to TRBD2. Germline trimming cut 4 bases from V and 10 bases from J; bases unmatched to any gene: 8. This CDR3 has 15 residues. Germline CDR1 and CDR2: SGDLS and YYNGEE. The full variable domain, in which reference TRBV9 and TRBJ2-1 provide the parts outside the CDR3, is DSGVTQTPKHLITATGQRVTLRCSPRSGDLSVYWYQQSLDQGLQFLIQYYNGEERAKGNILERFSAQQFPDLHSELNLSSLELGDSALYFCASSTRTSGSGEQFFGPGTRLTVL.

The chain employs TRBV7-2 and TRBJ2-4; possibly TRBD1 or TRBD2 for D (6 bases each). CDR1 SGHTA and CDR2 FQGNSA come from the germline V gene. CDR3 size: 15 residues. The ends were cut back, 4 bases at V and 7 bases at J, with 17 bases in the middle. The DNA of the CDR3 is TGTGCCAGCAGCTCCGGACGGGGGCGCGGGAACATTCAGTACTTC. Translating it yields CASSSGRGRGNIQYF.

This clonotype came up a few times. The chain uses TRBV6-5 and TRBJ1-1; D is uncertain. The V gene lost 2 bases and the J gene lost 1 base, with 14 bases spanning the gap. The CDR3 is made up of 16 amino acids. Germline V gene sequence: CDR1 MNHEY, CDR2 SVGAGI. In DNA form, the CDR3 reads TGTGCCAGCAGTTACGCAGGTATAGGGAGGAACACTGAAGCTTTCTTT. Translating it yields CASSYAGIGRNTEAFF.

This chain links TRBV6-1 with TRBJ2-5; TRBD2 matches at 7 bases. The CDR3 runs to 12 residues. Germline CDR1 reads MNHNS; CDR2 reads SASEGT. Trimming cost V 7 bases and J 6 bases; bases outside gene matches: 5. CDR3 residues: CASKGEGKTQYF. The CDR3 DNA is TGTGCCAGCAAAGGGGAGGGGAAGACCCAGTACTTC.

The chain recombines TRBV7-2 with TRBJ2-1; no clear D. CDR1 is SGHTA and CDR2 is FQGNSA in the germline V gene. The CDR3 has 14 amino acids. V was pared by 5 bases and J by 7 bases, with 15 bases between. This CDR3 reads CASSQHWAFNEQFF. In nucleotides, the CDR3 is TGTGCCAGCAGCCAACACTGGGCGTTTAATGAGCAGTTCTTC.

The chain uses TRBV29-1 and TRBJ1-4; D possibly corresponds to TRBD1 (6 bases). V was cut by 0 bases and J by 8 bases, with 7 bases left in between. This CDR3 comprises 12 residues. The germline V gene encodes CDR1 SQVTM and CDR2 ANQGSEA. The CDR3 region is CSVEDQGEKLFF. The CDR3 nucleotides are TGCAGCGTTGAAGATCAGGGGGAAAAACTGTTTTTT.

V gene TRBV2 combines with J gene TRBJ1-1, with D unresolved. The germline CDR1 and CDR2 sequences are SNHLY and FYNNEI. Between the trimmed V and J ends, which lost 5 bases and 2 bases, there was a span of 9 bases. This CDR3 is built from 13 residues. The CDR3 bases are TGTGCCAGCAGTTATACACCCAACACTGAAGCTTTCTTT. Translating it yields CASSYTPNTEAFF.

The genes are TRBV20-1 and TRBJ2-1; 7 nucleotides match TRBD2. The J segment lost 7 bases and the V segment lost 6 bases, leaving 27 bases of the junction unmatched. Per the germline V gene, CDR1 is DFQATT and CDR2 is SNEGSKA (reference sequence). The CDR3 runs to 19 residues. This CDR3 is CSAPRVGLAEGIGGNEQFF. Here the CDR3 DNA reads TGCAGTGCCCCCCGCGTCGGCCTAGCGGAGGGGATTGGGGGGAATGAGCAGTTCTTC.

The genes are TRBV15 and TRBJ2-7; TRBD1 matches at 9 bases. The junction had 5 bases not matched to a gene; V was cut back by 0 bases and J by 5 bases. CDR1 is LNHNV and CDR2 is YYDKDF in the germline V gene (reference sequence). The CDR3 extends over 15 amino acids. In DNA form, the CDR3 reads TGTGCCACCAGCAGAGACCGGACAGGGGCAGACGAGCAGTACTTC. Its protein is CATSRDRTGADEQYF.

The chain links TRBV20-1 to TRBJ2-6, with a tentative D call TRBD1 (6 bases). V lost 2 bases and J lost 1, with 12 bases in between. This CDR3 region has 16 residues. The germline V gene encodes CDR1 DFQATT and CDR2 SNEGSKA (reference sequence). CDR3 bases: TGCAGTGCTAGACTGATAACAGGGTCTGGGGCCAACGTCCTGACTTTC. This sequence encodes CSARLITGSGANVLTF.

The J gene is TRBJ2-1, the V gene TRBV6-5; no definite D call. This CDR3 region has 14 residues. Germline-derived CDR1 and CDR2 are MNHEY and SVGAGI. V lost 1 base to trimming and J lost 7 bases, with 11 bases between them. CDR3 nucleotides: TGTGCCAGCAGTTACTTGTCGGGTAGGAATGAGCAGTTCTTC. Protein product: CASSYLSGRNEQFF.

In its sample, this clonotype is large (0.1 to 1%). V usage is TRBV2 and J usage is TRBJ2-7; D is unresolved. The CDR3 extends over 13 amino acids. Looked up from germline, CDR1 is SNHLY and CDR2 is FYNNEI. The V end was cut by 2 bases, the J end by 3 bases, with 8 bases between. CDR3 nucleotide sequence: TGTGCCAGCAGTGAAAACACCTACTACGAGCAGTACTTC. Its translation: CASSENTYYEQYF.

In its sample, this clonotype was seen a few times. CDR3 sequence: CASSLSRDSPLHF. In nucleotides, the CDR3 is TGTGCCAGCAGTTTGAGCAGGGATTCACCCCTCCACTTT. The chain is built from TRBV6-5 and TRBJ1-6, with D maybe TRBD1 (5 bases). The CDR3 covers 13 residues. V was clipped by 4 bases and J by 8 bases, with 9 bases between them. Germline lookup yields CDR1 MNHEY and CDR2 SVGAGI.

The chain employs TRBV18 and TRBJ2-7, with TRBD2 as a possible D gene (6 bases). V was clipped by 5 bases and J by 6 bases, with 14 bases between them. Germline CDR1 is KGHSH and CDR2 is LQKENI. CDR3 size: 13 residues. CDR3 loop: CASSSGTAGEQYF. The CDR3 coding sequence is TGTGCCAGCTCATCCGGGACTGCAGGCGAGCAGTACTTC. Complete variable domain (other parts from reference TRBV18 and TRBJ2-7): NAGVMQNPRHLVRRRGQEARLRCSPMKGHSHVYWYRQLPEEGLKFMVYLQKENIIDESGMPKERFSAEFPKEGPSILRIQQVVRGDSAAYFCASSSGTAGEQYFGPGTRLTVT.

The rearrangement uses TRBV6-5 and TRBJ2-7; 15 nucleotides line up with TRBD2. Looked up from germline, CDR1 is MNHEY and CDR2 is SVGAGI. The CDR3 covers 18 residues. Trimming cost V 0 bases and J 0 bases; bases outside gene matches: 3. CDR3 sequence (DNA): TGTGCCAGCAGTTACTCGACGGGACTAGCGGGAGGCTCCTACGAGCAGTACTTC. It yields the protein CASSYSTGLAGGSYEQYF.

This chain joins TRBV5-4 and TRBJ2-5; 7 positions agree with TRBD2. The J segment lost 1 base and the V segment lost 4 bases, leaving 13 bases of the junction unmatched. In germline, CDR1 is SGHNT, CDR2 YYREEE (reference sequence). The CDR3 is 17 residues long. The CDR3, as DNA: TGTGCCAGCAGCGCAATTGGGGGGGGACGGAGCCAAGAGACCCAGTACTTC. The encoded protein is CASSAIGGGRSQETQYF. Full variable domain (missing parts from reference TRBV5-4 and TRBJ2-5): ETGVTQSPTHLIKTRGQQVTLRCSSQSGHNTVSWYQQALGQGPQFIFQYYREEENGRGNFPPRFSGLQFPNYSSELNVNALELDDSALYLCASSAIGGGRSQETQYFGPGTRLLVL.

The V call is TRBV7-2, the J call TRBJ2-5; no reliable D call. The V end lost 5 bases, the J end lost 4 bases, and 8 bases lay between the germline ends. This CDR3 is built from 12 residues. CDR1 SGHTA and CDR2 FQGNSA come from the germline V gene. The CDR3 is CASSPVLETQYF. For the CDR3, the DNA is TGTGCCAGCAGCCCCGTTCTAGAGACCCAGTACTTC. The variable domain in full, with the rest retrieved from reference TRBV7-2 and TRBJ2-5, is GAGVSQSPSNKVTEKGKDVELRCDPISGHTALYWYRQSLGQGLEFLIYFQGNSAPDKSGLPSDRFSAERTGGSVSTLTIQRTQQEDSAVYLCASSPVLETQYFGPGTRLLVL.

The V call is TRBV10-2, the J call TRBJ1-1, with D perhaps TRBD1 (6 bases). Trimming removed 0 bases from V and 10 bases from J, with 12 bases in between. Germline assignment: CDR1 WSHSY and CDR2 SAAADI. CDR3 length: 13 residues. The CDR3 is CASSESGGRGAFF. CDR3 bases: TGCGCCAGCAGTGAGTCCGGGGGCCGGGGAGCTTTCTTT.

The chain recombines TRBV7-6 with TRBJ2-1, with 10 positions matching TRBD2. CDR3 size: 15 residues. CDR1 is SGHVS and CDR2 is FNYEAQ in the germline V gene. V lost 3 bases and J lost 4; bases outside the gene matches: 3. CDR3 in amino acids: CASSLRTSGYNEQFF. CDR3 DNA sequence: TGTGCCAGCAGCTTGCGGACTAGCGGATACAATGAGCAGTTCTTC.